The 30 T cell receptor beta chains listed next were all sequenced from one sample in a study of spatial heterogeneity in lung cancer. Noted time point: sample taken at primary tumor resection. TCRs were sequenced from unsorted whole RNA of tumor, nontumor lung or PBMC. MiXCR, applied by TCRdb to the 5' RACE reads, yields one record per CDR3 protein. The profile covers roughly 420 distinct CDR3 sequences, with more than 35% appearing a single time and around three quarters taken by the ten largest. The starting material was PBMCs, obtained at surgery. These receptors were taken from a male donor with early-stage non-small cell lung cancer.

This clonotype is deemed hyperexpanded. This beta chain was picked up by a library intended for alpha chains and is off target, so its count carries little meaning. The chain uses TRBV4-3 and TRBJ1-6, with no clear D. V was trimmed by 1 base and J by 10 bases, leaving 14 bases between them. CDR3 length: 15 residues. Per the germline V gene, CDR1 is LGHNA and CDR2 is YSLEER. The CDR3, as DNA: TGCGCCAGCAGCCAAGTAGGTGACATGGGGTCACCCCTCCACTTT. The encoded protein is CASSQVGDMGSPLHF.

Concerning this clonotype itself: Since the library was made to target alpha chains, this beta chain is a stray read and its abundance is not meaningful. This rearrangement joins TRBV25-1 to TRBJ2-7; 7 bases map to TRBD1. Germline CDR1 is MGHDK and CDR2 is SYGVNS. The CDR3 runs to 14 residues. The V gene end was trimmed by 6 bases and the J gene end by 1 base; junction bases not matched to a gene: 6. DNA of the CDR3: TGTGCCAGCAGCCAACTGGGACAGTCCTACGAGCAGTACTTC. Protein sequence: CASSQLGQSYEQYF.

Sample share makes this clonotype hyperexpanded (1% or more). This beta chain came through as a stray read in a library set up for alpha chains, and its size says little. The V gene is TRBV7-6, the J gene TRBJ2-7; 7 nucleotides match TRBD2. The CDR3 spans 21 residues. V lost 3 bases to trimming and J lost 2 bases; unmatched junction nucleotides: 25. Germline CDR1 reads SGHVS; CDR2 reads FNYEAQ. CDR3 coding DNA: TGTGCCAGCAGCTTCGTGGCCCTACCTCGGGGGGAACCAGCGGGGACCTACGAGCAGTACTTC. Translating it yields CASSFVALPRGEPAGTYEQYF.

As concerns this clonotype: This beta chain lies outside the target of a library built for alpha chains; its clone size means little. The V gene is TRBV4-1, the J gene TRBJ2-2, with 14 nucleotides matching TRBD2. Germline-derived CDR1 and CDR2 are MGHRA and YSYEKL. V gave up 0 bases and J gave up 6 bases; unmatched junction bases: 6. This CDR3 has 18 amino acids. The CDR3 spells CASSQDRLTSGGAGELFF. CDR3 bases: TGCGCCAGCAGCCAAGATCGCCTGACTAGCGGGGGGGCCGGGGAGCTGTTTTTT.

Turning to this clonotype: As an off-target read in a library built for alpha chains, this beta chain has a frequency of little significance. CDR3 DNA: TGTGCCAGCAGTGATCCCTGGGGAGCACGCAATGAGCAGTTCTTC. This codes for CASSDPWGARNEQFF. The V gene is TRBV25-1, the J gene TRBJ2-1; D is perhaps TRBD2 (5 bases). Trimming shortened V by 3 bases and J by 6 bases, and 15 bases separated the two germline ends. The V gene's germline CDR1 is MGHDK and CDR2 SYGVNS. The CDR3 totals 15 residues. The full variable domain, with the rest looked up from reference TRBV25-1 and TRBJ2-1, is EADIYQTPRYLVIGTGKKITLECSQTMGHDKMYWYQQDPGMELHLIHYSYGVNSTEKGDLSSESTVSRIRTEHFPLTLESARPSHTSQYLCASSDPWGARNEQFFGPGTRLTVL.

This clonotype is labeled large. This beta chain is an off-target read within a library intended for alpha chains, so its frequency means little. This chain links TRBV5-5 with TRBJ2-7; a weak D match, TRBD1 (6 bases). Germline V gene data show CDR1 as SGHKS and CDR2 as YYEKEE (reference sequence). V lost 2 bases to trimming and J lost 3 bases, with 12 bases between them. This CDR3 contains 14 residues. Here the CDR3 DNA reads TGTGCCAGCAGCTTCGAACAGGGAAACTACGAGCAGTACTTC. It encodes CASSFEQGNYEQYF.

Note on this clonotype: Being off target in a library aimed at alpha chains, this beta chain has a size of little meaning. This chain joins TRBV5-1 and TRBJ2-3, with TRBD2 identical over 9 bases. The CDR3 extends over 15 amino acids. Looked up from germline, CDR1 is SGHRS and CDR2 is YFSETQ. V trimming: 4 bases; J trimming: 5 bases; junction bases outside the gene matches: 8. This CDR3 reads CASSPSSGIKDTQYF. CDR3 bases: TGCGCCAGCAGCCCCTCTAGCGGGATAAAAGATACGCAGTATTTT.

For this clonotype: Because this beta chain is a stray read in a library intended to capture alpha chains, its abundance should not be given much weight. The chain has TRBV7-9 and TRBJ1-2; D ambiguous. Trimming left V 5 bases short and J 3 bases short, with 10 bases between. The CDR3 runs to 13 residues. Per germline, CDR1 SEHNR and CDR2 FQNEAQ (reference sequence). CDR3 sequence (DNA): TGTGCCAGCAGCATCATGCATCACTATGGCTACACCTTC. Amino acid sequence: CASSIMHHYGYTF.

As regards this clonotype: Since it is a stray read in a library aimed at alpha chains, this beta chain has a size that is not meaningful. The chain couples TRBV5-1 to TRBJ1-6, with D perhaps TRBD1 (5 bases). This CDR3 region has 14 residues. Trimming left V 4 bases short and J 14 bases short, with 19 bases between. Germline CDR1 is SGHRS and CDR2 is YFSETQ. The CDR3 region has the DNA TGCGCCAGCAGCGTGACATCGGGGGAAGGGGCCCTCCACTTT. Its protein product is CASSVTSGEGALHF.

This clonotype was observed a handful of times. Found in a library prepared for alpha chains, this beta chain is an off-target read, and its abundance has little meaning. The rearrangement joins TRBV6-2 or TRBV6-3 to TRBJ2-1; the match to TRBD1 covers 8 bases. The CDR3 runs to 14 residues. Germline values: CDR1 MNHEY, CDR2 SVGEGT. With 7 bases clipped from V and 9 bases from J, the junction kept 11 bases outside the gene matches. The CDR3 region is CASTLWGQGAEQFF. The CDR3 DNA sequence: TGTGCCAGCACTTTGTGGGGTCAGGGGGCTGAGCAGTTCTTC.

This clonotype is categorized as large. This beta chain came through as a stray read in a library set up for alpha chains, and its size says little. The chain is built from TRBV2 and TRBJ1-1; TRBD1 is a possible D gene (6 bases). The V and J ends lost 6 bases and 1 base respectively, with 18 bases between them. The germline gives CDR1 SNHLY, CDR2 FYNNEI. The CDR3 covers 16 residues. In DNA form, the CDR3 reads TGTGCCAGCAGCGCTGACCCAGGGGCACCGAACACTGAAGCTTTCTTT. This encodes CASSADPGAPNTEAFF. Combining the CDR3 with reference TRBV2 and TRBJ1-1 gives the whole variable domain EPEVTQTPSHQVTQMGQEVILRCVPISNHLYFYWYRQILGQKVEFLVSFYNNEISEKSEIFDDQFSVERPDGSNFTLKIRSTKLEDSAMYFCASSADPGAPNTEAFFGQGTRLTVV.

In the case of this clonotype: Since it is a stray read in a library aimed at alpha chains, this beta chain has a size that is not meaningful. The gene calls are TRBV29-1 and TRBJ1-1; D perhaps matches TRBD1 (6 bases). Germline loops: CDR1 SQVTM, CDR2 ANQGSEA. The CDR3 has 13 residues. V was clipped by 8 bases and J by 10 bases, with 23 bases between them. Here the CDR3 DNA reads TGCAGCTCGGGCGATGCAGGGGAGGGCTCAGCTTTCTTT. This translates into CSSGDAGEGSAFF.

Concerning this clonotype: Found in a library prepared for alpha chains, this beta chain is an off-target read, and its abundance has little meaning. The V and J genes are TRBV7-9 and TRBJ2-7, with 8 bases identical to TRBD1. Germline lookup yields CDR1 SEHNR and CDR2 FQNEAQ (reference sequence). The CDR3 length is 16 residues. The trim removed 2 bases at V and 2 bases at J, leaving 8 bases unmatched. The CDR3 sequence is CASSLLRTGTPYEQYF. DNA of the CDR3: TGTGCCAGCAGCTTACTGCGGACAGGGACACCCTACGAGCAGTACTTC.

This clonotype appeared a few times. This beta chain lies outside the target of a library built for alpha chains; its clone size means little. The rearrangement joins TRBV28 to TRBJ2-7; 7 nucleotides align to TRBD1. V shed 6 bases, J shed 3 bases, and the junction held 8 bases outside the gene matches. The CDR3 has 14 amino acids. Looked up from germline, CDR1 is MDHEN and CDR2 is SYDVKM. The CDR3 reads CASSRPRDSYEQYF. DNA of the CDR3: TGTGCCAGCAGCCGCCCCCGGGACAGCTACGAGCAGTACTTC.

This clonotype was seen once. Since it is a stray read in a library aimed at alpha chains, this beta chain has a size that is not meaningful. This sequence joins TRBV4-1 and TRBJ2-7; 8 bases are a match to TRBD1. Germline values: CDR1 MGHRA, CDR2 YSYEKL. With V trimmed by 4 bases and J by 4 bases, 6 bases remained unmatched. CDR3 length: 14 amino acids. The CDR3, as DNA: TGCGCCAGCAGCCTGACAGGGGACCGTTACGAGCAGTACTTC. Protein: CASSLTGDRYEQYF.

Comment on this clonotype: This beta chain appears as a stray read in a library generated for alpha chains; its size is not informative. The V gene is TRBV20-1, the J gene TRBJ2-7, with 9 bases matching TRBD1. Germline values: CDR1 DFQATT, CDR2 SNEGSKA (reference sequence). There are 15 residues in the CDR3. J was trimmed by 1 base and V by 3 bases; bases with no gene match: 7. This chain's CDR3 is CSASLPGQGSYEQYF. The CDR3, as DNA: TGCAGTGCTAGTCTCCCGGGACAGGGTTCCTACGAGCAGTACTTC.

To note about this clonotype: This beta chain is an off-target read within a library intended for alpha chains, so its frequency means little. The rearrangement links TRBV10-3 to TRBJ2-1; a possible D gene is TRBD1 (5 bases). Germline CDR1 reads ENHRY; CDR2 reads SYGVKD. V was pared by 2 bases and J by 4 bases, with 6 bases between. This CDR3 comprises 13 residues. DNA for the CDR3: TGTGCCATCAGTGAGAGGGGATACAATGAGCAGTTCTTC. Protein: CAISERGYNEQFF.

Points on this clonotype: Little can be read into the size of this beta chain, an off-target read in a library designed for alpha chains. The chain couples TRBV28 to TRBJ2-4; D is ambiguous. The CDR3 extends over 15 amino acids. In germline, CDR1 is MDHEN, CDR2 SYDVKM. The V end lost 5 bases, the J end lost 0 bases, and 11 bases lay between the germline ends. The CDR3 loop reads CASSTTDLAKNIQYF. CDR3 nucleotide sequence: TGTGCCAGCAGTACGACCGACCTAGCCAAAAACATTCAGTACTTC.

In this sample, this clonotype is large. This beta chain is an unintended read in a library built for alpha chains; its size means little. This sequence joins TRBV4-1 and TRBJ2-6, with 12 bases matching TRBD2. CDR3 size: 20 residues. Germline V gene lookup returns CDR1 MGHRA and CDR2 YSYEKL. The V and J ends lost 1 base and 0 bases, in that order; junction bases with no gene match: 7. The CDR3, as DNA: TGCGCCAGCAGCCAAGGTACACTAGCGGGGGGTACCTCTGGGGCCAACGTCCTGACTTTC. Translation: CASSQGTLAGGTSGANVLTF.

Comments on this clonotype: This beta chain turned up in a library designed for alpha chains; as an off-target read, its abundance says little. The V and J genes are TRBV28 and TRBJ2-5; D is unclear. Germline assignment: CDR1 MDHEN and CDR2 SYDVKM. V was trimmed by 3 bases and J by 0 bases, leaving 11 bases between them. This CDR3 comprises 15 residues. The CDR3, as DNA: TGTGCCAGCAGTTTCAGTTACGAGTACCAAGAGACCCAGTACTTC. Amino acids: CASSFSYEYQETQYF.

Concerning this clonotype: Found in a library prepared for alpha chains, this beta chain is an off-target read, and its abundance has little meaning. The CDR3 DNA follows: TGCAGCGTTGAAGCGGGGACGCTCGGGAATGAGCAGTTCTTC. It translates to CSVEAGTLGNEQFF. The gene calls are TRBV29-1 and TRBJ2-1, with D perhaps assigned TRBD1 or TRBD2 (5 bases each). Germline values: CDR1 SQVTM, CDR2 ANQGSEA. The V end lost 1 base, the J end lost 7 bases, and 14 bases lay between the germline ends. The CDR3 sequence is 14 residues long.

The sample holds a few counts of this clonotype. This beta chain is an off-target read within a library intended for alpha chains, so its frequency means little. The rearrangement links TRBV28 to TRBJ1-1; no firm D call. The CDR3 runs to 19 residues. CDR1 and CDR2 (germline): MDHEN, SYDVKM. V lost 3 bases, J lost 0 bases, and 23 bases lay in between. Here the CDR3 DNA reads TGTGCCAGCAGTTTCGACCCTATTGACGGAGGGAATGTGAACACTGAAGCTTTCTTT. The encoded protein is CASSFDPIDGGNVNTEAFF.

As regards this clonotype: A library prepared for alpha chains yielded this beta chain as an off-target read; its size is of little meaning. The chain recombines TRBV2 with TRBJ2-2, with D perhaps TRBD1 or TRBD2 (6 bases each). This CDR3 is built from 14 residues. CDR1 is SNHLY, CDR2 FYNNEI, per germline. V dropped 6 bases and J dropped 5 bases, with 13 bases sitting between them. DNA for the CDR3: TGTGCCAGCAGAGGGGGAGGAAAGACCGGGGAGCTGTTTTTT. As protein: CASRGGGKTGELFF.

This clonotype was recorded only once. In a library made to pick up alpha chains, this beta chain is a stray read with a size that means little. The CDR3 DNA sequence: TGTGCCAGCAGTCCCTACAAAATGACAGGGGACGAGCAGTACTTC. It encodes CASSPYKMTGDEQYF. This chain uses TRBV27 with TRBJ2-7; 8 nucleotides match TRBD1. The CDR3 totals 15 residues. Germline loops: CDR1 MNHEY, CDR2 SMNVEV (reference sequence). The V segment lost 5 bases and the J segment 5 bases; nucleotides outside the gene matches: 11.

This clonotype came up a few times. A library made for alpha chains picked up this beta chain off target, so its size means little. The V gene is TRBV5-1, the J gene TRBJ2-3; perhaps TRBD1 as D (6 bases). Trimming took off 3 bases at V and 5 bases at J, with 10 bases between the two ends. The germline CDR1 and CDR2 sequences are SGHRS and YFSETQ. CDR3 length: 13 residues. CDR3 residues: CASSSRGKDTQYF. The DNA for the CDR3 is TGCGCCAGCAGCTCCAGGGGCAAAGATACGCAGTATTTT.

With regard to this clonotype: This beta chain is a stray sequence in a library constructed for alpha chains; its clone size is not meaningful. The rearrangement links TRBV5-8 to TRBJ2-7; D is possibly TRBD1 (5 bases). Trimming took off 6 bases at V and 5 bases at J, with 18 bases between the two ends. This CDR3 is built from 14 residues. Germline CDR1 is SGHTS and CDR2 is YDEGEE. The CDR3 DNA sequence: TGTGCCAGCATCACTGCAGGGATCCACCACGAGCAGTACTTC. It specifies CASITAGIHHEQYF.

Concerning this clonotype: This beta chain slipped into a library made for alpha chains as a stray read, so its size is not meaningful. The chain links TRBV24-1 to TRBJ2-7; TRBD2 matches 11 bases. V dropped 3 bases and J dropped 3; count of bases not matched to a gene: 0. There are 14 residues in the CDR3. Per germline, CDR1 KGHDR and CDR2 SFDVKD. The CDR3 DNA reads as TGTGCCACCAGTGATGGGACTAGCGGCTACGAGCAGTACTTC. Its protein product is CATSDGTSGYEQYF.

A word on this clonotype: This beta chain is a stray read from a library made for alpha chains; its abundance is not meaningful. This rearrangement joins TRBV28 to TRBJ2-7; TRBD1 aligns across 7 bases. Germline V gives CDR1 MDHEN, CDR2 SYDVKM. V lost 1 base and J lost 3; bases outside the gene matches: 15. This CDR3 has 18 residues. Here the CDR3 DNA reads TGTGCCAGCAGTTTATCGCCCATCATGACAGGGTTAGACTACGAGCAGTACTTC. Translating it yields CASSLSPIMTGLDYEQYF.

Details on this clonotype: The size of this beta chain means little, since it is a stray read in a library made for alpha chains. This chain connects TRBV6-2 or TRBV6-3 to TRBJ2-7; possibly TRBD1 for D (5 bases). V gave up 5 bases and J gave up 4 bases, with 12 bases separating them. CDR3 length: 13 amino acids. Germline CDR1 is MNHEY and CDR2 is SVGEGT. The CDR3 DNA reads TGTGCCAGCAGTGAACACCCAGGGTACGAGCAGTACTTC. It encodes CASSEHPGYEQYF.

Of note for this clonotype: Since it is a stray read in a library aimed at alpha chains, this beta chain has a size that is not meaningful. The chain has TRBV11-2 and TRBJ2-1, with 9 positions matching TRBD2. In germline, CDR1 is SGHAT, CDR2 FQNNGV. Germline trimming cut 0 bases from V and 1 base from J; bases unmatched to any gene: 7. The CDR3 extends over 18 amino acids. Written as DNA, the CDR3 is TGTGCCAGCAGCTTAGAAGGGGCTAGCGGGATATCCTACAATGAGCAGTTCTTC. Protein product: CASSLEGASGISYNEQFF.